This TCR beta chain was sequenced in a study of immune evolution from preneoplasia to lung adenocarcinoma. The study's findings and limits: Normal lung had the highest top T cell clone frequencies. T cell clonality was higher in KRAS-mutant than EGFR-mutant or wild-type nodules. Later-stage lesions appeared to have more T cells, more diversity, less clonality.

This table comes from immunoSEQ multiplex PCR, and its TCRdb copy is limited to in-frame clones, with some not included. The repertoire holds about 27,000 clones, roughly 70% seen once, with 4.5% to 7% in the top ten. This clone was observed a single time. Its antigen is not identified. After pathologic assessment, macro-dissection selected premalignant or tumor cells for extraction. The CDR3 covers 13 residues. The V and J ends lost 2 bases and 8 bases, in that order; junction bases with no gene match: 7. Germline CDR1 reads SQVTM; CDR2 reads ANQGSEA. The receptor's source is a person aged 55 to 75 with invasive lung adenocarcinoma. Some clones in this sample may be carry-over from other donors' samples. The chain couples TRBV29-1 to TRBJ1-2, with 8 nucleotides matching TRBD1. What was sequenced was FFPE invasive lung adenocarcinoma tissue. The CDR3 sequence: CSVEPTGDRGYTF. In DNA form, the CDR3 reads TGCAGCGTTGAACCGACAGGGGACAGAGGCTACACCTTC.